This is a list of T cell receptor beta chains from one sample in a study of T cell responses to AZD1222 COVID-19 vaccine. Clones were read by immunoSEQ multiplex PCR, and TCRdb kept only the in-frame ones, dropping some. The data show more than 50,000 clones, about 90% seen once. The starting material was peripheral blood, obtained on day 0 of AZD1222 vaccination. The receptor set was obtained from an adult in good health. Both conserved end residues are part of each CDR3. D genes are given only for firm matches. Part of the rows lack a size; the others show once, few, many or a class for expanded clones.

D: NA; J: TRBJ2-1; size: NA; V: TRBV12-3/TRBV12-4; DNA: TGTGCCAGCAGTTTCCTCCAGGAGAGTGAGCAGTTCTTC; CDR3: CASSFLQESEQFF
D: NA; J: TRBJ1-2; size: NA; V: TRBV20-1; DNA: TGCAGTGCTAGGGGAGGAGGCGGCTACACCTTC; CDR3: CSARGGGGYTF
D: NA; J: TRBJ2-1; size: NA; V: TRBV7-8; DNA: TGTGCCAGCAGCTTATACGGCGTTTTCAATGAGCAGTTCTTC; CDR3: CASSLYGVFNEQFF
D: NA; J: TRBJ1-5; size: NA; V: TRBV28; DNA: TGTGCCAGCAGTTTGGGGACTGCTGGCAATCAGCCCCAGCATTTT; CDR3: CASSLGTAGNQPQHF
D: TRBD2; J: TRBJ2-3; size: once; V: TRBV3-1/TRBV3-2; DNA: TGTGCCAGCAGCCAACTCGAAGCGGGAGGAGGCACAGATACGCAGTATTTT; CDR3: CASSQLEAGGGTDTQYF
D: NA; J: TRBJ2-1; size: NA; V: TRBV7-6; DNA: TGTGCCAGCAGCCCGGCAGGGTGGGGGTTCAATGAGCAGTTCTTC; CDR3: CASSPAGWGFNEQFF
D: NA; J: TRBJ2-7; size: NA; V: TRBV28; DNA: TGTGCCAGCACAAGGGGCGGGGAAGGCTACGAGCAGTACTTC; CDR3: CASTRGGEGYEQYF
D: NA; J: TRBJ1-2; size: NA; V: TRBV6-1; DNA: TGTGCCAGCAGTGAAGTTTATGGGCCCACCTTC; CDR3: CASSEVYGPTF
D: NA; J: TRBJ1-4; size: NA; V: TRBV6-5; DNA: TGTGCCAGCAGGAGGACCGGGAGCCTTACCGAAAAACTGTTTTTT; CDR3: CASRRTGSLTEKLFF
D: NA; J: TRBJ2-1; size: NA; V: TRBV6-4; DNA: TGTGCCAGCAGTGATGGTGGGGGAGTCGAGCAGTTCTTC; CDR3: CASSDGGGVEQFF
D: NA; J: TRBJ2-7; size: NA; V: TRBV28; DNA: TGTGCCAGCAGTTTATCCCGACAGGCTCCCTTGGAGCAGTACTTC; CDR3: CASSLSRQAPLEQYF